The clone carrying this TCR beta chain was observed many times. Its antigen is undetermined. The CDR3 regions of TCR beta were amplified from RNA transcripts. TCR CDR3 regions were first amplified by RT-PCR with HTBI primers. A single record per CDR3 protein comes from TCRdb applying MiXCR to the multiplex PCR reads. The profile shows 380,000 or so distinct CDR3 sequences, approximately 19% of them singletons. This sample is part of a study of T cells in Graves' hyperthyroidism and ophthalmopathy. Study-wide background: Peripheral blood specimens were obtained at initial diagnosis, prior to any treatment. Study-level findings and limits: Ophthalmopathy prediction by the model preceded onset by a median approximately 5.9 months. From stable hyperthyroidism, ophthalmopathy was set apart by a 13 V-J model.

Fresh peripheral blood, roughly 10 ml, was the source of the PBMCs. The CDR3 consists of 13 residues. In germline, CDR1 is MDHEN, CDR2 SYDVKM. V was clipped by 5 bases and J by 7 bases, with 12 bases between them. The J gene is TRBJ1-5, the V gene TRBV28; tentative D call: TRBD1 (5 bases). The specimen was blood. The TCR sequence derives from a woman under 30 with Graves' hyperthyroidism. The CDR3 protein is CASSRDLPQPQHF. The CDR3 DNA sequence: TGTGCCAGCAGTCGGGACCTTCCCCAGCCCCAGCATTTT. The full variable domain, rest sourced from reference TRBV28 and TRBJ1-5, is DVKVTQSSRYLVKRTGEKVFLECVQDMDHENMFWYRQDPGLGLRLIYFSYDVKMKEKGDIPEGYSVSREKKERFSLILESASTNQTSMYLCASSRDLPQPQHFGDGTRLSIL.